Listed here are 11 T cell receptor beta chains from one sample, sequenced in a study of T-cell memory formation after mild COVID-19 (dated by TCRdb to about 2021). The receptor library was made with 5' RACE. Reads for this sample came from an Illumina NovaSeq 6000. TCRdb cleaned the public reads at Q25 with fastp, built clones with MiXCR and kept in-frame beta chains. Rows are unified per CDR3 protein, each entry keeping the most common DNA and genes. For this sample the table gives 500,000 to 650,000 distinct CDR3 sequences, of which 20% to 25% were detected only once. 7% to 9% of the sample rests with the top ten. The sample was PBMCs or a T cell subset sorted from them (not recorded which). The receptors were sampled from an adult woman who had mild COVID-19 (a few samples of this study predate the infection). The sample titles of this study are shuffled in the database, so cell type and time point are left out; the donor was told from shared clones.

This clonotype was counted only a few times. V is TRBV20-1 and J is TRBJ2-7; D unclear. Trimming pared 1 base from V and 0 bases from J, leaving 7 bases between. The CDR3 has 13 residues. CDR1 and CDR2 from the germline V gene are DFQATT and SNEGSKA (reference sequence). The CDR3 coding sequence is TGCAGTGCTAGAGGCAAAGGCTCCTACGAGCAGTACTTC. Encoded protein: CSARGKGSYEQYF.

The chain combines TRBV5-1 with TRBJ2-3, with D possibly being TRBD2 (6 bases). This CDR3 has 16 residues. Germline loops: CDR1 SGHRS, CDR2 YFSETQ. Between the trimmed V and J ends, which lost 1 base and 3 bases, there was a span of 15 bases. The CDR3 loop is CASSLSLGGKTDTQYF. The CDR3 DNA sequence: TGCGCCAGCAGCTTGAGTCTTGGCGGGAAAACAGATACGCAGTATTTT.

The chain recombines TRBV24-1 with TRBJ2-1; 10 bases align to TRBD1. With 3 bases clipped from V and 10 bases from J, the junction kept 5 bases outside the gene matches. Per germline, CDR1 KGHDR and CDR2 SFDVKD. This CDR3 comprises 14 residues. CDR3 region: CATSDEGQGREQFF. Here the CDR3 DNA reads TGTGCCACCAGTGATGAGGGACAGGGGAGGGAGCAGTTCTTC.

CDR3 protein: CASSPSGYTYEQYF. CDR3 DNA: TGTGCCAGCAGTCCCTCAGGATACACCTACGAGCAGTACTTC. The chain couples TRBV2 to TRBJ2-7; D not certain. This CDR3 has 14 residues. The germline gives CDR1 SNHLY, CDR2 FYNNEI. V lost 5 bases to trimming and J lost 2 bases, with 13 bases between them. Full variable domain (remainder filled in from reference TRBV2 and TRBJ2-7): EPEVTQTPSHQVTQMGQEVILRCVPISNHLYFYWYRQILGQKVEFLVSFYNNEISEKSEIFDDQFSVERPDGSNFTLKIRSTKLEDSAMYFCASSPSGYTYEQYFGPGTRLTVT.

The gene calls are TRBV6-5 and TRBJ1-2; 8 bases are a match to TRBD1. The germline V gene encodes CDR1 MNHEY and CDR2 SVGAGI. V shed 6 bases and J 14 bases; nucleotides not matched to a gene: 14. There are 13 residues in the CDR3. DNA of the CDR3: TGTGCCAGCAGCAGGGAATCCGACAGGGGCAAAACCTTC. Translation: CASSRESDRGKTF.

The chain combines TRBV20-1 with TRBJ1-4; TRBD1 matches at 7 bases. J gave up 0 bases and V 3 bases, and 7 bases lay outside the gene matches. Looked up from germline, CDR1 is DFQATT and CDR2 is SNEGSKA (reference sequence). This CDR3 contains 16 residues. This chain's CDR3 is CSASRRGNPTNEKLFF. CDR3 DNA sequence: TGCAGTGCTAGTCGCAGGGGGAATCCAACTAATGAAAAACTGTTTTTT.

The chain combines TRBV7-8 with TRBJ2-5; a possible D gene is TRBD2 (6 bases). The ends were cut back, 7 bases at V and 5 bases at J, with 17 bases in the middle. Germline CDR1 reads SGHVS; CDR2 reads FQNEAQ. The CDR3 totals 14 residues. CDR3 protein: CASTSRGRRETQYF. The CDR3 DNA reads as TGTGCCAGCACCTCTCGGGGGAGGCGGGAGACCCAGTACTTC.

This clonotype showed up just a few times. The chain carries TRBV11-1 and TRBJ2-6; D unclear. Per germline, CDR1 SGHAT and CDR2 FQDESV (reference sequence). The length of the CDR3 is 16 residues. Trimming removed 4 bases from V and 0 bases from J, with 10 bases in between. CDR3 in amino acids: CASSSGRISGANVLTF. Here the CDR3 DNA reads TGTGCCAGCAGCTCAGGACGGATCTCTGGGGCCAACGTCCTGACTTTC.

V gene TRBV20-1 combines with J gene TRBJ1-3; D unresolved. CDR3 size: 14 residues. Trimming left V 3 bases short and J 3 bases short, with 12 bases between. Germline-derived CDR1 and CDR2 are DFQATT and SNEGSKA (reference sequence). CDR3 sequence reads: CSARPSVNGNTIYF. CDR3 coding DNA: TGCAGTGCTAGGCCCTCCGTCAATGGAAACACCATATATTTT.

This clonotype came up a few times. The V gene is TRBV12-3 or TRBV12-4, the J gene TRBJ2-3; D uncertain. The CDR3 length is 16 residues. Trimming shortened V by 3 bases and J by 2 bases, and 15 bases separated the two germline ends. Here the CDR3 reads CASSFQAGPYTDTQYF. CDR3 coding DNA: TGTGCCAGCAGTTTCCAGGCAGGCCCCTACACAGATACGCAGTATTTT.

The table lists this clonotype with a few counts. The CDR3 DNA follows: TGCAGCGTTGAATTTACTAGCGGGAGTACAGAGCAGTTCTTC. Its protein is CSVEFTSGSTEQFF. The rearrangement links TRBV29-1 to TRBJ2-1, with 11 bases identical to TRBD2. The V gene end was trimmed by 2 bases and the J gene end by 10 bases; junction bases not matched to a gene: 7. This CDR3 is built from 14 residues. Looked up from germline, CDR1 is SQVTM and CDR2 is ANQGSEA.